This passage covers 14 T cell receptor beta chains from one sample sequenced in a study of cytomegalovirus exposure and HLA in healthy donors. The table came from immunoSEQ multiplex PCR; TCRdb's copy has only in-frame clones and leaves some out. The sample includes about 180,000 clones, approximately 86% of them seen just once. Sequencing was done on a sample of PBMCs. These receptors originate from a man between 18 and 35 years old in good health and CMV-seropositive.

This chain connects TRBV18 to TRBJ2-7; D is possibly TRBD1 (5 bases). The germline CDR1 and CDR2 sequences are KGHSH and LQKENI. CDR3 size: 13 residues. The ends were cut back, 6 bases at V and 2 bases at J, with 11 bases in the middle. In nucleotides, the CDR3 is TGTGCCAGCTCTCTCGACAGAGCCTACGAGCAGTACTTC. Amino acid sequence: CASSLDRAYEQYF.

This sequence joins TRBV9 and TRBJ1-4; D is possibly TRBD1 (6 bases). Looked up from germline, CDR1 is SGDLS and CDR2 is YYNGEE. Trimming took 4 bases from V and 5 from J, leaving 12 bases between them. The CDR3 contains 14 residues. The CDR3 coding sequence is TGTGCCAGCAGCTCGACAGGTTTAAATGAAAAACTGTTTTTT. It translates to CASSSTGLNEKLFF.

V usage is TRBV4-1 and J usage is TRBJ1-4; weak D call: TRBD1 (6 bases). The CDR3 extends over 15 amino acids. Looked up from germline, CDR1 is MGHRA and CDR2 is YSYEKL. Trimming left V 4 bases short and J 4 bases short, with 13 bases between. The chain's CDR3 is CASSPGGQDNEKLFF. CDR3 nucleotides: TGCGCCAGCAGCCCGGGGGGGCAGGATAATGAAAAACTGTTTTTT.

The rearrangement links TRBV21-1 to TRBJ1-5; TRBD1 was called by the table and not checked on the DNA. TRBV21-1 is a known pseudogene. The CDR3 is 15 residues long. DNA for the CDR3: TGTGCCAGCAGCACGGACAGCCATAGCAATCAGCCCCAGCATTTT. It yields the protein CASSTDSHSNQPQHF.

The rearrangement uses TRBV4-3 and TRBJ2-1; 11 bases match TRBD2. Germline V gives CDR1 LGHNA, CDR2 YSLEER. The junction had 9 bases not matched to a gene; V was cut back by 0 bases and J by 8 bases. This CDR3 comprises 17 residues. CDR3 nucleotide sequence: TGCGCCAGCAGCCAAGATGGGGGACTAGCGGCTTTGGATGAGCAGTTCTTC. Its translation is CASSQDGGLAALDEQFF.

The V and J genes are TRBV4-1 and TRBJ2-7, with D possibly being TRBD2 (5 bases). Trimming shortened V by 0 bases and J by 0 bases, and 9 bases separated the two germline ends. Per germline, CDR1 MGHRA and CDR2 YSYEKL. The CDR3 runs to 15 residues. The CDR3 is CASSQESGSSYEQYF. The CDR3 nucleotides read TGCGCCAGCAGCCAAGAGTCGGGAAGCTCCTACGAGCAGTACTTC.

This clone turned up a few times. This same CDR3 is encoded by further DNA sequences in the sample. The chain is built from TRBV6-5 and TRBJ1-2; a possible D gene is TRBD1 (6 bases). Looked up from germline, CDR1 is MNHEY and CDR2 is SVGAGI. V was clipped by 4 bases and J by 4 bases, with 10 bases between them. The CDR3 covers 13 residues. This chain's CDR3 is CASSSDRLYGYTF. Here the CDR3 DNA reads TGTGCCAGCAGTTCCGACAGGCTCTATGGCTACACCTTC.

This CDR3 is CATGDTVPNEQFF. The CDR3 nucleotides read TGTGCCACAGGGGACACTGTTCCCAATGAGCAGTTCTTC. The rearrangement joins TRBV15 to TRBJ2-1; D perhaps matches TRBD1 (6 bases). V was shortened by 9 bases and J by 6 bases, with 15 bases between the two germline ends. The CDR3 has 13 amino acids. Germline CDR1 reads LNHNV; CDR2 reads YYDKDF (reference sequence).

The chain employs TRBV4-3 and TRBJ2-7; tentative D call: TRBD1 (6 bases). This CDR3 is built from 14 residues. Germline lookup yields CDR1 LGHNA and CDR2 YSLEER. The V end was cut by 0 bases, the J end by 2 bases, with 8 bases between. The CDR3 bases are TGCGCCAGCAGCCAAGAATGGGGGCCCTACGAGCAGTACTTC. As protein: CASSQEWGPYEQYF.

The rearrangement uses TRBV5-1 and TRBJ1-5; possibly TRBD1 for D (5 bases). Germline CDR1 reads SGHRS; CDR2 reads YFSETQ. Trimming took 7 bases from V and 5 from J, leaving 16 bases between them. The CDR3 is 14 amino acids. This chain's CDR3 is CASYVGALYQPQHF. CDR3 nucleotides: TGCGCCAGCTATGTAGGGGCCCTCTATCAGCCCCAGCATTTT.

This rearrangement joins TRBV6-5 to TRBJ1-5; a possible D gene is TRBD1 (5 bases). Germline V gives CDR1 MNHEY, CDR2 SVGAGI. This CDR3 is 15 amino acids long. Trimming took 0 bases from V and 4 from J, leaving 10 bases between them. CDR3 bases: TGTGCCAGCAGTTACTCAGCCCAGGGTAATCAGCCCCAGCATTTT. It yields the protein CASSYSAQGNQPQHF.

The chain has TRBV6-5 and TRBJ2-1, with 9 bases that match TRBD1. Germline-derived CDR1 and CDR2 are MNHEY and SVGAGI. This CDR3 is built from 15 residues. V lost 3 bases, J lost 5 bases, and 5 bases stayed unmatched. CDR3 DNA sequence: TGTGCCAGCAGTTATTTTGGGACAGGGAACAATGAGCAGTTCTTC. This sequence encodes CASSYFGTGNNEQFF.

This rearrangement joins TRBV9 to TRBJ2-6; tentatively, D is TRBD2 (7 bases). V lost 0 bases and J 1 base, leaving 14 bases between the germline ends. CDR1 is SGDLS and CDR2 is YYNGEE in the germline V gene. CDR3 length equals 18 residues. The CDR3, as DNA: TGTGCCAGCAGCGTAGGCGGGGGCCCCCCGTCTGGGGCCAACGTCCTGACTTTC. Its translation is CASSVGGGPPSGANVLTF.

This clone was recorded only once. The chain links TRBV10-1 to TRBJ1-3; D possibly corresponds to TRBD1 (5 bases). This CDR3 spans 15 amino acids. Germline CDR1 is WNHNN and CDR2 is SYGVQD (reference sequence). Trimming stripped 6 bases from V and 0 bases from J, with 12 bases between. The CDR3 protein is CASRARQSSGNTIYF. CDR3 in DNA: TGCGCCAGCAGGGCCAGACAGAGCTCTGGAAACACCATATATTTT.